This TCR beta chain comes out of a study of T cells in Graves' hyperthyroidism and ophthalmopathy. For the study at large: At initial diagnosis, before any treatment had begun, peripheral blood was obtained.

Germline CDR1 MGHRA, CDR2 YSYEKL. V shed 3 bases and J 1 base; nucleotides not matched to a gene: 3. The CDR3 totals 16 residues. Authors of the study amplified TCR beta CDR3 regions from RNA transcripts. First-round RT-PCR with HTBI primers amplified the TCR CDR3 region. From the multiplex PCR reads, TCRdb called clonotypes with MiXCR, one entry per CDR3 protein. The sample holds over 500,000 distinct CDR3 sequences, 15% to 20% seen once. The receptor was isolated from a woman aged 18-29 years with Graves' ophthalmopathy. This chain connects TRBV4-1 to TRBJ1-1; 12 nucleotides match TRBD1. The source material was blood. The CDR3 spells CASSQGTGGKNTEAFF. In DNA form, the CDR3 reads TGCGCCAGCAGCCAGGGGACAGGGGGCAAGAACACTGAAGCTTTCTTT.